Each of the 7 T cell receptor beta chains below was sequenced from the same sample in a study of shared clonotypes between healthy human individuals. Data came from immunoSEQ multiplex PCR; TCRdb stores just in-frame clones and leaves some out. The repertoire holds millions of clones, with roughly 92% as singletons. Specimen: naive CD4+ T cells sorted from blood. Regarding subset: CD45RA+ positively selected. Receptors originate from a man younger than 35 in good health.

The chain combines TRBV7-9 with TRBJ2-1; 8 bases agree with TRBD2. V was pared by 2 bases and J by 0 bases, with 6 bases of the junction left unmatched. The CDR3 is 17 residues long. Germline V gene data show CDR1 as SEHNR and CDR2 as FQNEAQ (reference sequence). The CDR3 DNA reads TGTGCCAGCAGCTTATGGGGGACTAGGGACTCCTACAATGAGCAGTTCTTC. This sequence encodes CASSLWGTRDSYNEQFF.

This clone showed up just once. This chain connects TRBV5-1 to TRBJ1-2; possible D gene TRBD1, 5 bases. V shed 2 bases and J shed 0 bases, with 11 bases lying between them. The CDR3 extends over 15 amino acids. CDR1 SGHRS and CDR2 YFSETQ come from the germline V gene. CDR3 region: CASSFGTESNYGYTF. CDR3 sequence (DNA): TGCGCCAGCAGCTTCGGGACGGAGTCTAACTATGGCTACACCTTC.

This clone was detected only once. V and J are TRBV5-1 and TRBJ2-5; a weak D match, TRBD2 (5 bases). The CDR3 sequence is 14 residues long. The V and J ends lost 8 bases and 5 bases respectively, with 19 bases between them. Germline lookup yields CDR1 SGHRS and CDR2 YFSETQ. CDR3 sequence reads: CASSTPDRRETQYF. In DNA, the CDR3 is TGCGCCAGTTCTACCCCGGACCGGAGGGAGACCCAGTACTTC. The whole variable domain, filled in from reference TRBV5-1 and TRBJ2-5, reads KAGVTQTPRYLIKTRGQQVTLSCSPISGHRSVSWYQQTPGQGLQFLFEYFSETQRNKGNFPGRFSGRQFSNSRSEMNVSTLELGDSALYLCASSTPDRRETQYFGPGTRLLVL.

CDR3 residues: CASSLTSGALYEQYF. CDR3 nucleotides: TGTGCCAGCAGCTTGACTAGCGGGGCCCTCTACGAGCAGTACTTC. The rearrangement links TRBV7-3 to TRBJ2-7; the match to TRBD2 covers 11 bases. Per the germline V gene, CDR1 is SGHTA and CDR2 is FQGTGA. The CDR3 is made up of 15 amino acids. Trimming removed 3 bases from V and 3 bases from J; junction bases left unmatched: 4.

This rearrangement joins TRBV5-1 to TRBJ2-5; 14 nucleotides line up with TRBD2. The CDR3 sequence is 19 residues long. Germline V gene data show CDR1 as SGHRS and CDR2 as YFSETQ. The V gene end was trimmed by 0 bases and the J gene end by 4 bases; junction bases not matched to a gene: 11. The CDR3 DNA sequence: TGCGCCAGCAGCTTGGTGGGACTAGCGGGGGTCGGGGCGGCAGAGACCCAGTACTTC. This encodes CASSLVGLAGVGAAETQYF. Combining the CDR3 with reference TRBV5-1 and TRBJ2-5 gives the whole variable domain KAGVTQTPRYLIKTRGQQVTLSCSPISGHRSVSWYQQTPGQGLQFLFEYFSETQRNKGNFPGRFSGRQFSNSRSEMNVSTLELGDSALYLCASSLVGLAGVGAAETQYFGPGTRLLVL.

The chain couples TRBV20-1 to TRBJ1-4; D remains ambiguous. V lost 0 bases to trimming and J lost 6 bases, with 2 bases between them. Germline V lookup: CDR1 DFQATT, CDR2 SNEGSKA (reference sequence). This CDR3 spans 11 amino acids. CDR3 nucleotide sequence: TGCAGTGCTAGAGAGGATGAAAAACTGTTTTTT. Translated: CSAREDEKLFF.

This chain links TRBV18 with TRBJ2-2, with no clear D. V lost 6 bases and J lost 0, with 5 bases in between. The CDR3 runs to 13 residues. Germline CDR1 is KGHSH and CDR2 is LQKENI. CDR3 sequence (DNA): TGTGCCAGCTCCACAGCGAACACCGGGGAGCTGTTTTTT. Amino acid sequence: CASSTANTGELFF.